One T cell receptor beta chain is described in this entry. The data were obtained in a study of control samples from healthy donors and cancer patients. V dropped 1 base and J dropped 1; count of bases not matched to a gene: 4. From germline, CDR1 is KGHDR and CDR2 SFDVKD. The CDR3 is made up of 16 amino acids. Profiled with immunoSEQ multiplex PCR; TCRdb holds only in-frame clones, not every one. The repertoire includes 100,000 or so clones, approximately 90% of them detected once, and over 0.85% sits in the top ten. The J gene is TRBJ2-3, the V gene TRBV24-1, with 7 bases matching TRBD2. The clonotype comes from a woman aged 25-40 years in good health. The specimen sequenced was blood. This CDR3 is CATSDLKRGGTDTQYF. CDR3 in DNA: TGTGCCACCAGTGATTTAAAGCGGGGAGGCACAGATACGCAGTATTTT.